This TCR beta chain stems from a study of T cell responses to AZD1222 COVID-19 vaccine. The CDR3 runs to 15 residues. Germline CDR1 is MNHEY and CDR2 is SVGAGI. The V and J ends lost 6 bases and 5 bases, in that order; junction bases with no gene match: 6. As to this clone: Its antigen remains unknown.

Study findings and constraints: Females outnumbered males among donors, who were mostly white British; clonal diversity was possibly underestimated. Nearly half of unique spike-specific TCRs reportedly avoided B.1.351 and B.1.1.7 mutated regions.

Sequencing used immunoSEQ multiplex PCR; TCRdb keeps in-frame clones, though not all of them. The repertoire holds 120,000 or so clones, with roughly 91% as singletons. This chain joins TRBV6-5 and TRBJ2-1; TRBD2 aligns across 11 bases. This TCR was sampled from an adult in good health. The sample was peripheral blood, taken on day 0 of AZD1222 vaccination. The CDR3 region is CASRPRLAGNNEQFF. For the CDR3, the DNA is TGTGCCAGCAGACCCCGACTAGCGGGGAACAATGAGCAGTTCTTC.